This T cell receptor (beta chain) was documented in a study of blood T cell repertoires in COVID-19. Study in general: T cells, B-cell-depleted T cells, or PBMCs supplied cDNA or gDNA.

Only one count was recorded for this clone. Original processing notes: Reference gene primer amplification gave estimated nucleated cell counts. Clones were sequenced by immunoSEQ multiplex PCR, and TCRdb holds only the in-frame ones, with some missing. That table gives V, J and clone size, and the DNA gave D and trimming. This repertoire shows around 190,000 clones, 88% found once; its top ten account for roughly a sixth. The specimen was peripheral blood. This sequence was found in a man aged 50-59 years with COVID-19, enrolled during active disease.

The CDR3 DNA sequence: TGCGCCAGCAGCCAAGGCGGGGTAGCGGGGTACACCGGGGAGCTGTTTTTT. Amino acids: CASSQGGVAGYTGELFF. The chain couples TRBV4-3 to TRBJ2-2; 8 positions match TRBD2. The CDR3 sequence is 17 residues long. Germline trimming cut 1 base from V and 3 bases from J; bases unmatched to any gene: 7. CDR1 LGHNA and CDR2 YSLEER come from the germline V gene.